What follows is one T cell receptor (beta chain) and its context. The antigen it recognizes is unknown. Base qualities were left out, and no much larger clone turns up one base away. These data originate in a study of pediatric ulcerative colitis (dated by TCRdb to between 2018 and 2020). For the study in its entirety: Pancolitis was present in more than five ulcerative colitis patients and left-sided colitis in two, and histology consistent with ulcerative colitis was found in all of these patients. From nine newly diagnosed, treatment-naive pediatric ulcerative colitis patients and a handful of non-IBD control children, paired blood and rectal samples were collected. By Pediatric Ulcerative Colitis Activity Index, a couple of patients had mild disease, four had moderate disease and three had acute severe colitis. What the study reported, not specific to this receptor: For technical reasons, blood samples from two patients gave substantially fewer templates, and these samples were excluded from the blood-rectal overlap analysis. With only four individuals, the healthy control group was small. Two rectal CDR3 clonotypes were present in all ulcerative colitis patients and in none of the controls. T cells from blood may have been included in the rectal pinch biopsies, particularly in patients with overt colitis. Compared with controls, ulcerative colitis patients showed significantly higher autologous blood-rectal clonal overlap, a finding that suggests increased T cell trafficking to inflamed tissue. Rectal repertoire features separated controls, mild-moderate and acute severe colitis patients; acute severe colitis showed reduced rectal diversity due to clonal expansions. Because repertoires came from total lymphocyte DNA, patterns in rare subsets such as regulatory T cells may not be reflected.

During colonoscopy, one to two rectal pinch biopsies were obtained for research purposes. Before the diagnostic colonoscopy, none of the ulcerative colitis patients had been given immunosuppressive medication. Rectal biopsies were digested with proteinase K before DNA isolation. The Wizard kit (Promega) was used to extract genomic DNA from both blood and intestinal samples. For CDR1 and CDR2, the germline V gene (reference sequence) lists SEHNR and FQNEAQ. There are 16 amino acids in the CDR3, from cysteine to phenylalanine inclusive. Only the CDR3 DNA stays, 48 bases, in frame from base 1. The germline V and J ends show losses of 5 bases and 2 bases respectively, and no gene match explains 11 bases of the junction. Through the immunoSEQ TRB Survey service, multiplex V and J primers were used to amplify rearranged CDR3 beta regions from genomic DNA. To keep sequencing depth the same across samples, survey-level depth of up to 500,000 reads per sample was applied. Libraries were purified, pooled and sequenced on Illumina technology. The original pipeline was this. Productive clonality, sample overlap, pairwise scatters, CDR3 beta length, V/D/J gene usage and productiveness were all assessed with the immunoSEQ online tools. Calculated diversity was defined as the number of unique rearrangements divided by total templates times 100, and Shannon and Simpson indices were additionally computed. For principal component analysis, Z-score normalized data were analyzed with the R prcomp function and the ggbiplot package. Morisita's index was used to measure clonal overlap between blood and rectum within each subject. Sourced from immuneACCESS, this table was stored by TCRdb with only in-frame sequences that have V and J called. A share of the clones is absent; for the studies checked, an unresolved V gene accounts for under half, and the remainder has no known explanation. That table supplies the V and J calls and clone size; D and trimming were determined from the DNA. This sample is represented by tens of thousands of clones; 60% to 85% of them were singletons. Around 7.8% of the sample comes from the top ten.

Sequencing was done on a sample of gut tissue. The clonotype originates from a boy aged 5 to 17 with severe ulcerative colitis. This chain is built from TRBV7-9 and TRBJ2-5, and TRBD2 matches 7 of the central bases. The DNA sequence reads TGTGCCAGCAGCCCTAGGACTAGTGGGGGACAAGAGACCCAGTACTTC. It specifies CASSPRTSGGQETQYF.